This T cell receptor (beta chain) was retrieved from a study of T cells after somatic rescue of genetic block. Trimming at V came to 2 bases and at J to 5 bases, leaving 13 bases not matched to a gene. The germline V gene encodes CDR1 SEHNR and CDR2 FQNEAQ (reference sequence). The CDR3 runs to 17 residues. TCRdb keeps only in-frame clones here, not all; method: immunoSEQ multiplex PCR. Of some 67,000 clones detected, 92% appear once; the ten largest clones hold approximately 3%. Sequencing used peripheral blood mononuclear cells (PBMCs). The clonotype was recovered from a man aged 35-49 years. The chain couples TRBV7-9 to TRBJ2-5; 8 nucleotides match TRBD2. The CDR3 is CASSLSQRGPLGETQYF. The CDR3 region has the DNA TGTGCCAGCAGCTTAAGCCAGCGGGGGCCCCTCGGGGAGACCCAGTACTTC.